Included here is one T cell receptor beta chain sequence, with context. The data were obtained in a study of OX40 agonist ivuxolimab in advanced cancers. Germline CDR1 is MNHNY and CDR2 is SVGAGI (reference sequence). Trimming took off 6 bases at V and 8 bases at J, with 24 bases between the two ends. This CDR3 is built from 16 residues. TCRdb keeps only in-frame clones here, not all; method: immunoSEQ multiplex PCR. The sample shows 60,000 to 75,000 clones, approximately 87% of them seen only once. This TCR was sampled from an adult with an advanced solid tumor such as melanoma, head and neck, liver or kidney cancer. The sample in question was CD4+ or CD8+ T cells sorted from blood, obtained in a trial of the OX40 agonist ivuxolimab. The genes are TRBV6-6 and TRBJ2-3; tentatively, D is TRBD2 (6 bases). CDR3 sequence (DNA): TGTGCCAGCAGCAATGCCCGGGGGACCAAGTACGGTACGCAGTATTTT. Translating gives CASSNARGTKYGTQYF.